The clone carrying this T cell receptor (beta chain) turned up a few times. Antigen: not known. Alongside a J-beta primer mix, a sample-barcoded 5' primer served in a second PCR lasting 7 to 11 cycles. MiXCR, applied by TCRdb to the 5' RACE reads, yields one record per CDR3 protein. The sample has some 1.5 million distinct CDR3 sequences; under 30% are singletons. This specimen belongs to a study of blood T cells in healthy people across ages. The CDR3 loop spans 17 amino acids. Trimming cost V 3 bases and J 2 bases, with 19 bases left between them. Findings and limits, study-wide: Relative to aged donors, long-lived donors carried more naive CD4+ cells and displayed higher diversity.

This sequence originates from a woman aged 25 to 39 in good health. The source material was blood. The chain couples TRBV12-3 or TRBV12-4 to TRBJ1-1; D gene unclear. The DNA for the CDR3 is TGTGCCAGCAGTTTTGGCAGCCCAAACCTGGAAAACACTGAAGCTTTCTTT. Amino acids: CASSFGSPNLENTEAFF.